The text below deals with one TCR beta chain. Its specificity is not known. This specimen belongs to a study of cytomegalovirus exposure and HLA in healthy donors. Study information: A later analysis reported the same platform for the 110 or so validation repertoires and the roughly 700 first-cohort repertoires.

The method was immunoSEQ multiplex PCR; TCRdb's version includes in-frame clones alone and lacks a portion of them. Of approximately 160,000 clones in the sample, roughly 91% are singletons; the top ten hold 4% to 4.5%. Germline CDR1 and CDR2: SEHNR and FQNEAQ (reference sequence). The junction had 2 bases not matched to a gene; V was cut back by 4 bases and J by 3 bases. This CDR3 is 14 amino acids long. The study, taken as a whole, reports: A later analysis found first-cohort TCR clusters tended to co-occur in the approximately 110 validation repertoires. Reports showed the classifier diagnosing cytomegalovirus status with high specificity and sensitivity. Most TCR sequences were uncommon, yet certain public TCRs appeared in many donors.

This chain joins TRBV7-9 and TRBJ2-1; TRBD2 matches 8 bases. This TCR derives from a man younger than 30 in good health and CMV-seropositive. The sample taken for sequencing was PBMCs. CDR3 residues: CASSSRGGYNEQFF. The CDR3 nucleotides are TGTGCCAGCAGCTCCCGGGGGGGCTACAATGAGCAGTTCTTC. The full variable domain, its missing parts supplied by reference TRBV7-9 and TRBJ2-1, is DTGVSQNPRHKITKRGQNVTFRCDPISEHNRLYWYRQTLGQGPEFLTYFQNEAQLEKSRLLSDRFSAERPKGSFSTLEIQRTEQGDSAMYLCASSSRGGYNEQFFGPGTRLTVL.